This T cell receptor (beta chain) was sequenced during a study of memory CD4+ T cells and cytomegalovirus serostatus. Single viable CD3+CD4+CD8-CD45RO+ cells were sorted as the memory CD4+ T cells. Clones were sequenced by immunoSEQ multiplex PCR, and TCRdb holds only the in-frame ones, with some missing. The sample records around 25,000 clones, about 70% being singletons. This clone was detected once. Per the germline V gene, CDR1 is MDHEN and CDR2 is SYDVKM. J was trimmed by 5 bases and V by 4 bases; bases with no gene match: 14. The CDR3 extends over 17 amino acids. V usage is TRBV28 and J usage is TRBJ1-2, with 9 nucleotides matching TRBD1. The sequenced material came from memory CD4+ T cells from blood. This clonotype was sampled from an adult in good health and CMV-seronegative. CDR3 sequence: CASSYPGTGRIRYGYTF. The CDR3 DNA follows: TGTGCCAGCAGTTATCCTGGGACAGGGAGGATTAGGTATGGCTACACCTTC.